The 23 T cell receptor beta chains below come from one sample, sequenced in a study of shared clonotypes between healthy human individuals. TCRdb's table, derived via immunoSEQ multiplex PCR, lists solely in-frame clones and lacks some. The data contain some 240,000 clones, approximately 70% of them singletons. The specimen sequenced was memory CD4+ T cells sorted from blood. Documented subset: CD45RA-negative fraction. All receptors derive from a man aged 25-40 years in good health.

The CDR3 is CASAGGPGELFF. The CDR3 bases are TGTGCCAGCGCAGGGGGCCCCGGGGAGCTGTTTTTT. This chain links TRBV5-4 with TRBJ2-2, with 8 bases matching TRBD1. The CDR3 contains 12 residues. V lost 7 bases, J lost 6 bases, and 2 bases stayed unmatched. Germline CDR1 reads SGHNT; CDR2 reads YYREEE (reference sequence).

This chain links TRBV15 with TRBJ2-7; the D gene could be TRBD1 or TRBD2 (5 bases each). V was cut by 1 base and J by 2 bases, with 9 bases left in between. The CDR3 sequence is 14 residues long. CDR1 is LNHNV and CDR2 is YYDKDF in the germline V gene (reference sequence). The CDR3 loop reads CATSRGDQTYEQYF. The CDR3 DNA sequence: TGTGCCACCAGCAGAGGGGACCAGACCTACGAGCAGTACTTC. The whole variable domain, filled in from reference TRBV15 and TRBJ2-7, reads DAMVIQNPRYQVTQFGKPVTLSCSQTLNHNVMYWYQQKSSQAPKLLFHYYDKDFNNEADTPDNFQSRRPNTSFCFLDIRSPGLGDTAMYLCATSRGDQTYEQYFGPGTRLTVT.

This chain links TRBV6-4 with TRBJ2-3, with 8 bases matching TRBD2. Trimming at V came to 2 bases and at J to 2 bases, leaving 3 bases not matched to a gene. This CDR3 contains 15 residues. Germline values: CDR1 MRHNA, CDR2 SNTAGT. The CDR3 DNA is TGTGCCAGCAGTGACGGGACTAGAAACACAGATACGCAGTATTTT. Amino acid sequence: CASSDGTRNTDTQYF.

The CDR3 DNA reads as TGTGCCAGCAGGGACACAGATACGCAGTATTTT. This gives the protein CASRDTDTQYF. The chain uses TRBV6-8 and TRBJ2-3; D is undetermined. Trimming cost V 6 bases and J 2 bases, with 3 bases left between them. Germline loops: CDR1 MNHGY, CDR2 SAAAGT. The CDR3 consists of 11 residues.

This clone has a count of ten or more. Other DNA sequences in the sample encode the same CDR3. The chain is built from TRBV11-2 and TRBJ1-5, with no clear D. V gave up 1 base and J gave up 6 bases, with 7 bases separating them. CDR1 and CDR2 (germline): SGHAT, FQNNGV. CDR3 size: 13 residues. Written as DNA, the CDR3 is TGTGCCAGCAGCTTAGGGAAGGGTCAGCCCCAGCATTTT. The encoded protein is CASSLGKGQPQHF.

This chain joins TRBV2 and TRBJ2-1; unclear D gene. CDR1 and CDR2 from the germline V gene are SNHLY and FYNNEI. V was pared by 4 bases and J by 9 bases, with 7 bases between. This CDR3 has 11 residues. The CDR3 sequence is CASSGVFEQFF. CDR3 nucleotide sequence: TGTGCCAGCAGTGGGGTATTTGAGCAGTTCTTC.

The rearrangement uses TRBV5-4 and TRBJ2-6; the D is unclear. Germline CDR1 is SGHNT and CDR2 is YYREEE (reference sequence). This CDR3 has 15 amino acids. V was clipped by 2 bases and J by 0 bases, with 6 bases between them. The CDR3 DNA reads as TGTGCCAGCAGCTTAGGTAACTCTGGGGCCAACGTCCTGACTTTC. Protein: CASSLGNSGANVLTF.

This clone was seen a few times. J is TRBJ2-1 and V is TRBV18; 12 bases map to TRBD2. The junction had 16 bases not matched to a gene; V was cut back by 8 bases and J by 2 bases. CDR1 KGHSH and CDR2 LQKENI come from the germline V gene. The CDR3 contains 19 residues. CDR3 residues: CASLKSTSGSAEAYNEQFF. CDR3 in DNA: TGTGCCAGCCTGAAGTCGACTAGCGGGAGCGCGGAAGCCTACAATGAGCAGTTCTTC.

This chain links TRBV10-1 with TRBJ1-4, with 7 bases aligning to TRBD1. The germline gives CDR1 WNHNN, CDR2 SYGVQD (reference sequence). This CDR3 has 17 amino acids. V was clipped by 2 bases and J by 2 bases; unmatched bases: 8. This CDR3 is CASSEGNRGETNEKLFF. In DNA form, the CDR3 reads TGCGCCAGCAGTGAGGGGAACAGGGGCGAGACTAATGAAAAACTGTTTTTT.

This sequence joins TRBV28 and TRBJ2-1; D may be TRBD1 (6 bases). The V and J ends lost 5 bases and 0 bases respectively, with 11 bases between them. The length of the CDR3 is 15 residues. Germline values: CDR1 MDHEN, CDR2 SYDVKM. The CDR3 region has the DNA TGTGCCAGCAGTCCGACAGGTAGCTCCTACAATGAGCAGTTCTTC. Translated: CASSPTGSSYNEQFF.

V and J are TRBV19 and TRBJ2-2; TRBD2 matches at 7 bases. After removal of 7 bases from V and 4 bases from J, the junction contained 15 bases not matched to a gene. Germline CDR1 and CDR2: LNHDA and SQIVND (reference sequence). The CDR3 consists of 17 residues. CDR3 loop: CASMGAGPMMGTGELFF. Written as DNA, the CDR3 is TGTGCCAGTATGGGAGCGGGACCCATGATGGGCACCGGGGAGCTGTTTTTT.

The chain uses TRBV5-8 and TRBJ2-1, with D perhaps matching TRBD2 (6 bases). The V end lost 1 base, the J end lost 6 bases, and 14 bases lay between the germline ends. The CDR3 spans 15 residues. Germline loops: CDR1 SGHTS, CDR2 YDEGEE. CDR3: CASSLLGTYSNEQFF. CDR3 bases: TGTGCCAGCAGCTTGTTAGGGACTTATTCCAATGAGCAGTTCTTC.

The chain has TRBV28 and TRBJ1-5; 9 nucleotides align to TRBD1. Trimming took 6 bases from V and 16 from J; bases not matched to a gene: 13. Germline CDR1 reads MDHEN; CDR2 reads SYDVKM. CDR3 length equals 13 residues. In DNA form, the CDR3 reads TGTGCCAGCAGCCAAACCTTCCGGGACAGGGTACATTTT. It specifies CASSQTFRDRVHF.

This clone was counted a few times. V gene TRBV18 combines with J gene TRBJ2-1; D remains unclear. CDR1 KGHSH and CDR2 LQKENI come from the germline V gene. The CDR3 is made up of 11 amino acids. The V and J ends lost 1 base and 6 bases respectively, with 1 base between them. The CDR3 here is CASSPLNEQFF. The CDR3 region has the DNA TGTGCCAGCTCACCACTCAATGAGCAGTTCTTC.

V is TRBV7-3 and J is TRBJ2-1; possibly TRBD2 for D (6 bases). From germline, CDR1 is SGHTA and CDR2 FQGTGA. Trimming took 0 bases from V and 0 from J, leaving 6 bases between them. The CDR3 runs to 15 residues. The CDR3 sequence: CASSLTRDSYNEQFF. The CDR3 region has the DNA TGTGCCAGCAGCTTAACGCGGGACTCCTACAATGAGCAGTTCTTC. Supplemented by reference TRBV7-3 and TRBJ2-1, the full variable domain reads GAGVSQTPSNKVTEKGKYVELRCDPISGHTALYWYRQSLGQGPEFLIYFQGTGAADDSGLPNDRFFAVRPEGSVSTLKIQRTERGDSAVYLCASSLTRDSYNEQFFGPGTRLTVL.

The sample holds a few counts of this clone. This sequence joins TRBV30 and TRBJ1-2; maybe TRBD1 (6 bases). CDR3 size: 10 residues. Germline CDR1 reads GTSNPN; CDR2 reads SVGIG (reference sequence). The CDR3 DNA reads TGTTGCCAGGGGAAGGGCGGCTACACCTTC. The encoded protein is CCQGKGGYTF.

J is TRBJ2-3 and V is TRBV28; the D gene is possibly TRBD2 (6 bases). This CDR3 contains 14 residues. The germline V gene has CDR1 MDHEN and CDR2 SYDVKM. Trimming shortened V by 5 bases and J by 3 bases, and 12 bases separated the two germline ends. The chain's CDR3 is CASSGGFRTDTQYF. Written as DNA, the CDR3 is TGTGCCAGCAGTGGGGGGTTTAGGACAGATACGCAGTATTTT.

This clone was counted only a few times. V is TRBV12-1 and J is TRBJ2-1; no check of the table's D call, TRBD2, against the DNA was made. TRBV12-1 is listed as a pseudogene. The CDR3 length is 17 residues. In DNA form, the CDR3 reads TGTGCCAGCAGTCACTGGACTAGCGGGAGATCTAACAATGAGCAGTTCTTC. This sequence encodes CASSHWTSGRSNNEQFF.

The table lists this clone with a count of one. The rearrangement uses TRBV5-6 and TRBJ2-3, with 7 bases identical to TRBD1. The germline gives CDR1 SGHDT, CDR2 YYEEEE. J was trimmed by 8 bases and V by 4 bases; bases with no gene match: 7. The CDR3 sequence is 13 residues long. CDR3 sequence reads: CASSPRGRGTQYF. The CDR3 bases are TGTGCCAGCAGCCCTAGGGGGCGAGGTACGCAGTATTTT.

This clone was counted only a few times. This sequence joins TRBV6-1 and TRBJ2-5; D may match TRBD1 or TRBD2 (7 bases each). The germline gives CDR1 MNHNS, CDR2 SASEGT. V lost 4 bases and J 4 bases, leaving 16 bases between the germline ends. The CDR3 loop spans 15 amino acids. Here the CDR3 DNA reads TGTGCCAGCAGTGCGCGCAGGGGGAGGGGAGAGACCCAGTACTTC. Protein product: CASSARRGRGETQYF.

The chain couples TRBV4-3 to TRBJ2-3; D not resolved. CDR1 is LGHNA and CDR2 is YSLEER in the germline V gene. The CDR3 contains 13 residues. The germline V and J ends were trimmed by 0 bases and 2 bases, with 3 bases remaining between them. CDR3 region: CASSQDYTDTQYF. The DNA for the CDR3 is TGCGCCAGCAGCCAAGACTACACAGATACGCAGTATTTT.

In this sample, this clone turned up a few times. This chain links TRBV10-2 with TRBJ2-1; the D is unclear. V was pared by 6 bases and J by 4 bases, with 13 bases between. CDR3 length: 14 residues. CDR1 and CDR2 (germline): WSHSY, SAAADI. In nucleotides, the CDR3 is TGCGCCAGCAGGCCCTCGGTTGGTTACAATGAGCAGTTCTTC. Protein product: CASRPSVGYNEQFF.

This chain connects TRBV7-2 to TRBJ2-3; possibly TRBD1 for D (5 bases). Germline-derived CDR1 and CDR2 are SGHTA and FQGNSA. The CDR3 loop spans 14 amino acids. Trimming removed 5 bases from V and 4 bases from J, with 13 bases in between. This CDR3 reads CASSARPGSDTQYF. CDR3 sequence (DNA): TGTGCCAGCAGCGCCCGCCCAGGGTCAGATACGCAGTATTTT.